This T cell receptor (beta chain) originates from a study of blood T cells in healthy people across ages. The use of a sample-barcoded 5' primer and a J-beta primer mix characterized a second PCR of roughly 7 to 11 cycles. TCRdb processed the 5' RACE reads anew with MiXCR; each CDR3 protein has one entry. Of approximately 810,000 distinct CDR3 sequences listed, 29% are singletons. The clonotype was recovered from a woman older than 75 in good health. The specimen was blood.

The CDR3 reads CASSQGAGGSLIQYF. CDR3 DNA sequence: TGTGCCAGCAGCCAAGGGGCAGGGGGATCGTTAATTCAGTACTTC. The V call is TRBV3-1, the J call TRBJ2-4, with 7 bases aligning to TRBD1. Germline V gene sequence: CDR1 LGHDT, CDR2 YNNKEL (reference sequence). V shed 1 base and J 10 bases; nucleotides not matched to a gene: 10. This CDR3 has 15 residues. Supplemented by reference TRBV3-1 and TRBJ2-4, the full variable domain reads DTAVSQTPKYLVTQMGNDKSIKCEQNLGHDTMYWYKQDSKKFLKIMFSYNNKELIINETVPNRFSPKSPDKAHLNLHINSLELGDSAVYFCASSQGAGGSLIQYFGAGTRLSVL.